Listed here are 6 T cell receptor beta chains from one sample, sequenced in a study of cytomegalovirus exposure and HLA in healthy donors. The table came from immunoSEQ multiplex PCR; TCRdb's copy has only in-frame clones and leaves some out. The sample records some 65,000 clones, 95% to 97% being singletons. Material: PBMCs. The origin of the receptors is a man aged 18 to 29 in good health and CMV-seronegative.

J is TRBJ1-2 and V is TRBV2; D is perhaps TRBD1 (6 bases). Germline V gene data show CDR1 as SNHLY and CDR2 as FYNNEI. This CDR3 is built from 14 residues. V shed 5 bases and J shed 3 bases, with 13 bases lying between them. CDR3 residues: CASSSRGSDYGYTF. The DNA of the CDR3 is TGTGCCAGCAGTAGCAGGGGCTCGGACTATGGCTACACCTTC.

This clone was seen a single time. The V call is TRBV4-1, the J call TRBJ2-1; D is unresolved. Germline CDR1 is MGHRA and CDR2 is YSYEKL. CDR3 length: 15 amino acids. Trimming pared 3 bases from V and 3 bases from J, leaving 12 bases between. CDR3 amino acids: CASSHRGGNYNEQFF. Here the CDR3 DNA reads TGCGCCAGCAGCCACAGAGGCGGAAACTACAATGAGCAGTTCTTC.

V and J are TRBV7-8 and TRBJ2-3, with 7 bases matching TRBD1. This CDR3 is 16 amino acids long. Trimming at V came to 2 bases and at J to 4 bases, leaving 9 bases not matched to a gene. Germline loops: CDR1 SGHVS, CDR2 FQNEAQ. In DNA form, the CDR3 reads TGTGCCAGCAGCTTAAGTTCGACAGGGTTGGCAGATACGCAGTATTTT. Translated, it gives CASSLSSTGLADTQYF.

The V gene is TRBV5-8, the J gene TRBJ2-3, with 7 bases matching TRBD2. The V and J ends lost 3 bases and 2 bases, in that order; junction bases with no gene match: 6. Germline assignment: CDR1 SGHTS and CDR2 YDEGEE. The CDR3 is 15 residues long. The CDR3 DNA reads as TGTGCCAGCAGCTCGAGCGGGGTAAACACAGATACGCAGTATTTT. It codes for CASSSSGVNTDTQYF. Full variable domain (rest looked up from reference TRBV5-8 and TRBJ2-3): EAGVTQSPTHLIKTRGQQATLRCSPISGHTSVYWYQQALGLGLQFLLWYDEGEERNRGNFPPRFSGRQFPNYSSELNVNALELEDSALYLCASSSSGVNTDTQYFGPGTRLTVL.

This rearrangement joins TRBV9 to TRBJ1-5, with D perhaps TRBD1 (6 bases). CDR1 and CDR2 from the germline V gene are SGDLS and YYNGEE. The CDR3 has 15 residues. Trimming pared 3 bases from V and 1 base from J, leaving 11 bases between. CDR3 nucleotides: TGTGCCAGCAGCGAGGGGGACGGGAGCAATCAGCCCCAGCATTTT. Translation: CASSEGDGSNQPQHF.

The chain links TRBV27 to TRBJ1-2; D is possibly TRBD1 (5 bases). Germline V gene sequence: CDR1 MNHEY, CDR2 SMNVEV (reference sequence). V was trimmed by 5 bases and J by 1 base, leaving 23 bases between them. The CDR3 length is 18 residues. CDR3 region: CASSPLERDSGFNYGYTF. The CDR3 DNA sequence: TGTGCCAGCAGTCCCCTGGAGAGGGACTCCGGGTTTAACTATGGCTACACCTTC.